The sequence of this TCR beta chain was determined in a study of blood T cell repertoires in COVID-19. Study processing details: Amplified reference gene primers provided the basis for estimating nucleated cell counts. Using immunoSEQ multiplex PCR, the repertoire was profiled, and TCRdb retains in-frame clones only, with some absent. The V and J calls and clone size were taken over from that table, and D and trimming were inferred from the DNA. In the table there are roughly 120,000 clones, roughly three quarters of which are singletons. The origin of this receptor is a human donor in a cohort sampled during active COVID-19. Sequencing used peripheral blood.

In DNA form, the CDR3 reads TGTGCCTGCTTCTCTCTAGCGGGGTTGACCTACGAGCAGTACTTC. Its translation is CACFSLAGLTYEQYF. The rearrangement joins TRBV30 to TRBJ2-7; 9 positions match TRBD2. Germline V lookup: CDR1 GTSNPN, CDR2 SVGIG (reference sequence). The J segment lost 2 bases and the V segment lost 6 bases, leaving 11 bases of the junction unmatched. This CDR3 comprises 15 residues.